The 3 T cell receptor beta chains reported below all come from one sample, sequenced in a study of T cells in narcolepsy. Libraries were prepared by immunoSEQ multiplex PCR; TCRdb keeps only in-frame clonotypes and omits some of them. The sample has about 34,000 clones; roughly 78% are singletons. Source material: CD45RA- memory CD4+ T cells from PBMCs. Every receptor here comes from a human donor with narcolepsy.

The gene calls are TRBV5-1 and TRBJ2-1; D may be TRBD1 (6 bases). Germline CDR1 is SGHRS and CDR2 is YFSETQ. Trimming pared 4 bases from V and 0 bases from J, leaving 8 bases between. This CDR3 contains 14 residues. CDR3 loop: CASSGGLSYNEQFF. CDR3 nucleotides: TGCGCCAGCAGCGGGGGCCTCTCCTACAATGAGCAGTTCTTC.

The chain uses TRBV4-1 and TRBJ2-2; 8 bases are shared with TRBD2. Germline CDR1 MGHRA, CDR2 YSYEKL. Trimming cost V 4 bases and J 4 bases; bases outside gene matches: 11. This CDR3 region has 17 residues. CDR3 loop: CASSLVFGGAGTGELFF. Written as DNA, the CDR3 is TGCGCCAGCAGCCTTGTATTCGGGGGGGCCGGCACCGGGGAGCTGTTTTTT.

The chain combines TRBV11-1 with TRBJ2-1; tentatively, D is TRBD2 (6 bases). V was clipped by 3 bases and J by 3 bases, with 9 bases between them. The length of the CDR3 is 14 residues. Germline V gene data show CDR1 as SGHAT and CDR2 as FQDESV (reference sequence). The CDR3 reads CASSFRENYNEQFF. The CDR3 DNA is TGTGCCAGCAGCTTCCGGGAGAACTACAATGAGCAGTTCTTC.